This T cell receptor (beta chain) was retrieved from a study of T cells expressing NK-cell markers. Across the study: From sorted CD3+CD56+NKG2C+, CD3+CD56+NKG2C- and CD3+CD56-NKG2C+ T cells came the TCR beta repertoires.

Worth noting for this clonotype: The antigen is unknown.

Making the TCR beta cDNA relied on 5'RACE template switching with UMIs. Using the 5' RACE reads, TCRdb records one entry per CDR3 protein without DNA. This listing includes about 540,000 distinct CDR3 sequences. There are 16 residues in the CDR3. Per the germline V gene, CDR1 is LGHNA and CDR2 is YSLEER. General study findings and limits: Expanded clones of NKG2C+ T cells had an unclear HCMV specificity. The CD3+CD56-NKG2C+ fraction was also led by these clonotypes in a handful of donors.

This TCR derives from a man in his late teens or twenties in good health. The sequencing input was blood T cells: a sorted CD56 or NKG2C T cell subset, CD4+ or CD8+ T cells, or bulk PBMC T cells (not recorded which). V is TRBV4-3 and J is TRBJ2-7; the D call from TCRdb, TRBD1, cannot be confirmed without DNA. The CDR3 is CASSQGGQGIVYEQYF.